What follows describes a single T cell receptor (beta chain). The sample holds one count of this clone. Its recognized antigen is unknown. Base qualities are not provided; no much larger clone lies one nucleotide away. The entry originates in a study of blood T cell repertoires in COVID-19 (dated by TCRdb to 2019 to 2021). For the wider study: The collaborator samples originated in the United States, Italy and Spain and spanned the acute and convalescent phases of COVID-19. The prospective study material was composed of cDNA or gDNA derived from T cells, B-cell-depleted T cells, or PBMCs. The dataset comprised deeply sampled blood TCRbeta repertoires from subjects exposed to, actively infected with, or recovered from COVID-19. The repertoires were released in a freely available public database intended as a resource for research on the immune response to SARS-CoV-2. Samples came from the ongoing ImmuneRACE study (first 160 participants) plus 1,254 subjects from 6 global collaborators. A de-identified subject ID, COVID-19 status, age in years and sex were almost always included in the sample metadata. Where HLA class I and class II types were available, the types were taken from metadata supplied by the sample provider, not from assay-based typing.

The paper's findings and limits, for the study overall: Clinical and demographic metadata were provided uncurated, with the amount varying by source and participant.

Collaborating institutions collected whole blood in K2EDTA tubes following their own protocols. Collaborator samples were shipped for TCRbeta analysis as frozen whole blood, isolated PBMCs, or DNA extracted from either sample type. The immunoSEQ Assay, a bias-controlled multiplex PCR, was used to amplify TCRbeta CDR3 regions from genomic DNA. Per the original workflow: The number of nucleated cells in each sample was estimated from the amplification of reference gene primers within the assay. Sequence reads were collapsed and filtered to measure the absolute abundance of every unique TCRbeta CDR3 rearrangement. For each sample, productive Simpson clonality was calculated by taking the square root of Simpson's diversity index across productive rearrangements. TCRdb carries this immuneACCESS record with in-frame sequences only. Its versions omit some clonotypes, under half of them owing to an unresolved V gene in the studies checked, with the rest unexplained. V, J and clone size were drawn from that table, and D and trimming were deduced from the DNA. This sample lists about 74,000 clones; around 74% were detected once. The ten largest clonotypes hold under 25% of the sample.

V and J are trimmed by 3 bases and 6 bases, and the gene matches miss 8 bases of the junction. The CDR3 runs 15 residues from the cysteine to the phenylalanine. Only the CDR3 part of the read is kept: 45 bases, read in frame from the first base. Looking up the germline V gene yields CDR1 SGHRS and CDR2 YFSETQ. The receptor was isolated from a man aged 65 to 79 with acute or convalescent COVID-19. The material sequenced was peripheral blood. The chain uses TRBV5-1 and TRBJ2-1; 8 bases in the junction line up with TRBD2. CDR3 protein: CASSYQSGTSNEQFF. The DNA sequence is as follows: TGCGCCAGCAGCTACCAATCCGGGACTAGCAATGAGCAGTTCTTC.